This TCR beta chain is from a study of regulatory T cells in long-lasting Graves disease. Regarding the study as a whole: Favored usage of TRBV28, TRBJ1-2 and TRBJ2-5 was recorded in persistent disease.

This CDR3 has 16 residues. Germline CDR1 is SNHLY and CDR2 is FYNNEI. The V segment lost 5 bases and the J segment 0 bases; nucleotides outside the gene matches: 5. The time point was: newly diagnosed GD, antithyroid drugs for less than 3 months. PBMC-derived RNA was used for the TCR library. To make TCR beta libraries, researchers used iRepertoire HTBI primers and Arm-PCR of CDR3 regions. TCRdb re-derived calls from the multiplex PCR reads in MiXCR, one entry per CDR3 protein. The sample yields hundreds of thousands of distinct CDR3 sequences, around 16% seen once. The sample holds a few counts of this clonotype. No antigen is known for it.

The clonotype comes from a female donor with Graves disease. The chain links TRBV2 to TRBJ2-3; TRBD2 agrees at 10 bases. The sample consisted of peripheral blood mononuclear cells (PBMCs), taken at new diagnosis, from a patient treated with antithyroid drugs. The CDR3 coding sequence is TGTGCCAGCAGTACGGGACTAGCGCCGAGCACAGATACGCAGTATTTT. As protein: CASSTGLAPSTDTQYF.